This T cell receptor beta chain was sequenced during a study of sequential checkpoint blockade in melanoma. The table came from immunoSEQ multiplex PCR; TCRdb's copy has only in-frame clones and leaves some out. The sample comprises about 40,000 clones, about nine tenths of which are singletons, and around 12% rests with the top ten. The CDR3 loop spans 16 amino acids. CDR1 and CDR2 from the germline V gene are MGHRA and YSYEKL. Trimming left V 1 base short and J 1 base short, with 13 bases between. Sample treatment: randomized to nivolumab then ipilimumab (arm A) or the reverse (arm B). This clonotype was obtained from a human donor with melanoma. The sequenced sample was CD8+ T cells sorted from blood (inferred from file names), obtained from a patient given nivolumab and ipilimumab in sequence. The rearrangement uses TRBV4-1 and TRBJ2-5, with D possibly matching TRBD1 (5 bases). CDR3 sequence reads: CASSQAYTGPQETQYF. CDR3 in DNA: TGCGCCAGCAGCCAAGCGTATACAGGACCCCAAGAGACCCAGTACTTC.